This T cell receptor (beta chain) derives from a study of beta chain features in type 1 diabetes. The CDR3 spans 15 residues. CDR1 and CDR2 (germline): SGHNT, YYREEE (reference sequence). V was clipped by 3 bases and J by 4 bases, with 16 bases between them. The isolated RNA, all of it, was reverse transcribed, so expressed TCRB transcripts were what got sequenced. This table comes from immunoSEQ multiplex PCR, and its TCRdb copy is limited to in-frame clones, with some not included. The table lists approximately 330,000 clones, 8% to 13% of them singletons. This clone turned up a few times. The chain couples TRBV5-4 to TRBJ1-2, with D maybe TRBD1 (6 bases). Sequenced input: naive CD4+ T cells from blood. The TCR comes from a woman aged 30 to 39 in good health. CDR3 loop: CASSSTGSSVYGYTF. CDR3 nucleotide sequence: TGTGCCAGCAGCTCGACAGGCAGTTCTGTCTATGGCTACACCTTC.